This T cell receptor (beta chain) was recovered during a study of human T cells and chemical hapten exposure. Findings of the study overall: Because all patients had alopecia, their immune responses might differ from healthy ones.

Points on this clonotype: What it binds is unknown.

V was pared by 0 bases and J by 2 bases, with 5 bases between. The CDR3 totals 15 residues. The time point was: pre-sensitization, week 0. Treatment described: therapeutic diphenylcyclopropenone sensitization with weekly scalp DPC. TCRdb reprocessed the RACE reads via MiXCR and lists one record per CDR3 protein. Altogether under 50,000 distinct CDR3 sequences are present, 7.6% being singletons, with the ten largest covering 1% to 1.5%. Sequencing used whole blood, obtained in connection with sensitization to the hapten diphenylcyclopropenone (DPC). The sequence was obtained from a woman aged 45 to 65 with alopecia areata. Some clones in this sample may be carry-over from other donors' samples. The chain employs TRBV12-3 or TRBV12-4 and TRBJ2-6; D not resolved. The CDR3 DNA follows: TGTGCCAGCAGTTTAGCCCCCCCTGGGGCCAACGTCCTGACTTTC. Protein product: CASSLAPPGANVLTF.